This entry describes one T cell receptor beta chain. Its specificity is unknown. Genes and germline are mouse. The CDR3 end falls 1 residue outside the read, so it is completed with the germline J gene. This record belongs to a study of tissue T cells after allogeneic stem cell transplantation. Study-wide results and limits: Across patients, clones rarely overlapped, yet motif clusters were shared tissue-specifically. In patients and mice, blood and spleen missed much of tissue repertoire.

Sequencing of TCRbeta CDR3 at survey depth gave sequences and template counts. Data came from immunoSEQ multiplex PCR; TCRdb stores just in-frame clones and leaves some out. The table lists roughly 5,800 clones, roughly 50% of them singletons. Time point: mouse harvest day 7 after allogeneic transplant. Each mouse received 10^7 T-cell-depleted marrow cells plus 10^6 splenic CD5+ T cells by tail vein. Tissues came from B6→BALB/c major-mismatch GVHD mice at day 7 or 14. There are 14 residues in the CDR3. Looked up from germline, CDR1 is GKSSPN and CDR2 is SITVG. V was pared by 1 base and J by 0 bases, with 6 bases between.

What was sequenced was gut tissue. The TCR originated in a female BALB/c mouse given C57BL/6 T cells with graft-versus-host disease after an allogeneic hematopoietic cell transplant. The V call is TRBV31, the J call TRBJ1-4; unclear D gene. CDR3 protein: CAWSRTFSNERLFF. CDR3 DNA, as far as it was read: TGTGCCTGGAGTCGGACTTTTTCCAACGAAAGATTATTT. The full variable domain, in which reference TRBV31 and TRBJ1-4 provide the parts outside the CDR3, is AQTIHQWPVAEIKAVGSPLSLGCTIKGKSSPNLYWYWQATGGTLQQLFYSITVGQVESVVQLNLSASRPKDDQFILSTEKLLLSHSGFYLCAWSRTFSNERLFFGHGTKLSVL.